This is a list of T cell receptor beta chains from one sample in a study of Tregs in tolerant kidney transplant recipients. Method: immunoSEQ multiplex PCR; TCRdb's copy keeps in-frame clones and lacks some. The table has about 110,000 clones, around 87% seen once. The material was CD4+ T cells from blood, obtained before the transplant. The receptors shown here come from a human donor who received a combined kidney and bone marrow transplant. Each CDR3 is given with its conserved first and last residue. Each record gives: D gene, V gene, clone size, CDR3 length, J gene, CDR3 protein, CDR3 DNA. A D gene is named only where the DNA matches it firmly. The size entry is marked missing in some rows and otherwise reads once, few, many or a size class.

NA	TRBV30	NA	11	TRBJ2-7	CAWIKSYEQYF	TGTGCCTGGATCAAATCCTACGAGCAGTACTTC
TRBD1	TRBV7-2	NA	19	TRBJ2-4	CASSFGSGGGQVAKNIQYF	TGTGCCAGCAGCTTTGGAAGCGGTGGGGGACAGGTAGCCAAAAACATTCAGTACTTC
NA	TRBV6-6	NA	14	TRBJ2-3	CASGGFSSTDTQYF	TGTGCCAGCGGGGGGTTCTCTAGCACAGATACGCAGTATTTT
TRBD2	TRBV9	NA	16	TRBJ2-7	CASSARGTSGLYEQYF	TGTGCCAGCAGCGCCAGGGGGACTAGCGGCTTATACGAGCAGTACTTC
TRBD2	TRBV6-5	NA	14	TRBJ2-7	CASSYRLASYEQYF	TGTGCCAGCAGTTATCGACTAGCGTCCTACGAGCAGTACTTC
TRBD1	TRBV5-8	NA	13	TRBJ1-4	CASSRQGAEKLFF	TGTGCCAGCAGCAGACAGGGGGCCGAAAAACTGTTTTTT
TRBD1	TRBV2	NA	14	TRBJ2-1	CASSLTGGYNEQFF	TGTGCCAGCAGTTTGACAGGGGGTTACAATGAGCAGTTCTTC
NA	TRBV28	NA	13	TRBJ1-2	CASSSPGRDGYTF	TGTGCCAGCAGTTCCCCAGGGAGGGATGGCTACACCTTC
TRBD2	TRBV18	NA	15	TRBJ2-7	CASSAGLAGLYEQYF	TGTGCCAGCTCCGCGGGACTAGCGGGGCTCTACGAGCAGTACTTC
NA	TRBV4-1	NA	13	TRBJ1-5	CASSQGERGPQHF	TGCGCCAGCAGCCAAGGAGAGCGGGGGCCCCAGCATTTT
NA	TRBV28	NA	14	TRBJ2-5	CASSLYSLAETQYF	TGTGCCAGCAGTTTATATTCACTAGCAGAGACCCAGTACTTC
NA	TRBV7-9	NA	15	TRBJ2-3	CASSYRKPSTDTQYF	TGTGCCAGCAGCTACAGAAAACCTAGCACAGATACGCAGTATTTT
NA	TRBV6-5	NA	15	TRBJ1-1	CASSYSAGQNTEAFF	TGTGCCAGCAGTTACTCGGCAGGCCAGAACACTGAAGCTTTCTTT
NA	TRBV11-3	NA	12	TRBJ2-7	CASSFSGGEQYF	TGTGCCAGCAGCTTTTCCGGGGGCGAGCAGTACTTC
TRBD2	TRBV10-3	NA	17	TRBJ2-1	CAISESVGLAGTGEQFF	TGTGCCATCAGTGAGTCCGTTGGACTAGCGGGAACGGGTGAGCAGTTCTTC
TRBD2	TRBV5-1	NA	17	TRBJ2-3	CASSIQTSGRVADTQYF	TGCGCCAGCAGCATCCAGACTAGCGGGAGGGTAGCAGATACGCAGTATTTT
TRBD1	TRBV5-8	NA	14	TRBJ1-5	CASSVIGTDQPQHF	TGTGCCAGCAGCGTTATCGGGACAGATCAGCCCCAGCATTTT
NA	TRBV6-6	NA	14	TRBJ1-4	CASSARDTPDPRGF	TGTGCCAGCAGTGCACGGGACACCCCTGACCCCAGAGGTTTT
TRBD2	TRBV10-3	NA	12	TRBJ2-1	CARMTSANEQFF	TGTGCCAGAATGACTAGCGCGAATGAGCAGTTCTTC
NA	TRBV29-1	NA	11	TRBJ1-2	CSATGNYGYTF	TGCAGCGCTACAGGGAACTATGGCTACACCTTC
NA	TRBV5-6	few	15	TRBJ2-3	CASSPGTLYGDTQYF	TGTGCCAGCAGCCCCGGGACACTCTATGGAGATACGCAGTATTTT
NA	TRBV18	NA	15	TRBJ2-3	CASSPSYLSTDTQYF	TGTGCCAGCTCACCATCCTACCTTAGCACAGATACGCAGTATTTT
NA	TRBV5-1	NA	15	TRBJ1-1	CASRGSGGGGTEAFF	TGCGCCAGCAGGGGGTCGGGGGGAGGAGGCACTGAAGCTTTCTTT
TRBD2	TRBV5-1	NA	15	TRBJ2-3	CASSTSGVSTDTQYF	TGCGCCAGCAGTACTAGCGGGGTGAGCACAGATACGCAGTATTTT
NA	TRBV30	NA	11	TRBJ2-7	CAWRQANEQYF	TGTGCCTGGAGACAGGCAAACGAGCAGTACTTC
TRBD1	TRBV19	NA	17	TRBJ1-1	CASSIRAGTAMNTEAFF	TGTGCCAGTAGTATACGGGCCGGGACAGCAATGAACACTGAAGCTTTCTTT
TRBD2	TRBV10-3	NA	20	TRBJ2-7	CAISDNSGLAGGINSYEQYF	TGTGCCATCAGTGATAATTCGGGACTAGCGGGAGGAATAAACTCCTACGAGCAGTACTTC
TRBD1	TRBV19	NA	14	TRBJ1-5	CASSPRQGFEPQHF	TGTGCCAGTAGTCCGCGACAGGGCTTTGAGCCCCAGCATTTT
NA	TRBV2	NA	12	TRBJ2-7	CARASSPYEQYF	TGTGCCAGAGCTAGCAGTCCCTACGAGCAGTACTTC
TRBD1	TRBV19	NA	15	TRBJ2-3	CASSFGDRATDTQYF	TGTGCCAGTAGTTTCGGGGACAGAGCTACAGATACGCAGTATTTT
NA	TRBV7-2	NA	16	TRBJ2-2	CASSSPGLRNTGELFF	TGTGCCAGCAGCTCGCCGGGACTTAGGAACACCGGGGAGCTGTTTTTT
NA	TRBV18	NA	15	TRBJ1-3	CASSPLESSGNTIYF	TGTGCCAGCTCACCACTAGAGAGCTCTGGAAACACCATATATTTT
TRBD1	TRBV29-1	few	16	TRBJ1-2	CSVGYGTGSASYGYTF	TGCAGCGTTGGTTATGGGACAGGGAGCGCGAGCTATGGCTACACCTTC
TRBD1	TRBV5-4	NA	15	TRBJ1-1	CASSLEWDRGTEAFF	TGTGCCAGCAGCTTGGAGTGGGACAGGGGTACTGAAGCTTTCTTT
NA	TRBV6-1	NA	13	TRBJ1-2	CASSERGSYGYTF	TGTGCCAGCAGTGAAAGAGGGTCCTATGGCTACACCTTC
NA	TRBV5-6	NA	13	TRBJ2-5	CASSLDRVETQYF	TGTGCCAGCAGCTTGGACAGGGTAGAGACCCAGTACTTC
TRBD1	TRBV18	NA	15	TRBJ1-6	CASSPGGQLISPLHF	TGTGCCAGCTCACCCGGGGGACAGCTAATTTCACCCCTCCACTTT
NA	TRBV7-9	NA	15	TRBJ2-3	CASSLGGTLGDAQYF	TGTGCCAGCAGCTTAGGGGGGACTCTGGGAGATGCGCAGTATTTT
TRBD1	TRBV9	NA	14	TRBJ1-1	CASSSGTGGTEAFF	TGTGCCAGCAGCTCTGGGACAGGGGGCACTGAAGCTTTCTTT
NA	TRBV27	NA	16	TRBJ2-5	CASSPQPRGGWETQYF	TGTGCCAGCAGTCCCCAGCCCCGAGGCGGGTGGGAGACCCAGTACTTC
TRBD2	TRBV5-4	NA	14	TRBJ2-1	CASSLDGGVNEQFF	TGTGCCAGCAGCTTGGACGGGGGGGTGAATGAGCAGTTCTTC
TRBD1	TRBV5-1	NA	14	TRBJ2-2	CASSGGQPTGELFF	TGCGCCAGCAGCGGGGGACAGCCCACCGGGGAGCTGTTTTTT
TRBD1	TRBV6-6	NA	13	TRBJ2-7	CATGTGGPSEQYF	TGTGCCACCGGGACAGGGGGCCCAAGCGAGCAGTACTTC
NA	TRBV11-3	NA	13	TRBJ1-2	CASSFGGGYGYTF	TGTGCCAGCAGCTTCGGTGGAGGCTATGGCTACACCTTC
NA	TRBV12-5	NA	13	TRBJ2-7	CASGLTGSYEQYF	TGTGCTAGTGGTTTGACAGGGTCCTACGAGCAGTACTTC
NA	TRBV18	NA	13	TRBJ2-5	CASSPTGKETQYF	TGTGCCAGCTCACCAACAGGGAAGGAGACCCAGTACTTC
NA	TRBV27	once	15	TRBJ2-1	CASRETEWSYNEQFF	TGTGCCAGCAGGGAGACAGAGTGGTCCTACAATGAGCAGTTCTTC
TRBD2	TRBV5-1	NA	18	TRBJ2-1	CASSSGLAGGPKVYEQFF	TGCGCCAGCAGCTCGGGACTAGCGGGAGGACCTAAGGTTTATGAGCAGTTCTTC
TRBD2	TRBV7-9	once	16	TRBJ2-1	CASSLAGSGRGNEQFF	TGTGCCAGCAGCTTAGCGGGTAGCGGGAGAGGCAATGAGCAGTTCTTC
TRBD1	TRBV4-1	once	16	TRBJ1-4	CASSLGQGPTNEKLFF	TGCGCCAGCAGCCTTGGACAGGGGCCAACTAATGAAAAACTGTTTTTT
NA	TRBV5-8	NA	15	TRBJ2-1	CASSLSPTTYNEQFF	TGTGCCAGCAGCTTGAGCCCCACCACCTACAATGAGCAGTTCTTC
NA	TRBV6-5	NA	14	TRBJ1-1	CASSYSTLNTEAFF	TGTGCCAGCAGTTACTCGACACTGAACACTGAAGCTTTCTTT
NA	TRBV5-1	NA	15	TRBJ2-6	CASSLGGSGANVLTF	TGCGCCAGCAGCTTAGGAGGTTCTGGGGCCAACGTCCTGACTTTC
NA	TRBV21-1	NA	17	TRBJ2-1	CASSCHILSGRVNEQFF	TGTGCCAGCAGCTGCCATATACTTAGCGGGAGGGTGAATGAGCAGTTCTTC
NA	TRBV7-2	NA	13	TRBJ2-7	CASSLLRVHEQYF	TGTGCCAGCAGCTTATTGCGCGTGCACGAGCAGTACTTC
NA	TRBV7-2	NA	15	TRBJ2-3	CASSLLGYNTDTQYF	TGTGCCAGCAGCTTATTGGGCTATAACACAGATACGCAGTATTTT
NA	TRBV30	NA	13	TRBJ2-5	CAWTPSVKETQYF	TGTGCCTGGACACCATCGGTTAAAGAGACCCAGTACTTC
NA	TRBV7-6	NA	15	TRBJ2-5	CASSQMGGGQETQYF	TGTGCCAGCAGCCAAATGGGTGGGGGGCAAGAGACCCAGTACTTC
NA	TRBV7-9	NA	13	TRBJ1-2	CASSFGQGYGYTF	TGTGCCAGCAGCTTCGGTCAGGGGTATGGCTACACCTTC